The present TCR beta chain was sequenced within a study of blood T cell repertoires in COVID-19. Study overall: PBMCs, B-cell-depleted T cells, or T cells were the source of the cDNA or gDNA that made up the material.

Germline V lookup: CDR1 SNHLY, CDR2 FYNNEI. The V gene lost 8 bases and the J gene lost 1 base, with 5 bases spanning the gap. The CDR3 consists of 12 residues. In the authors' workflow: The assay estimated nucleated cells by amplifying reference gene primers. Sequenced by immunoSEQ multiplex PCR; TCRdb stores in-frame clones only, minus some. Clone size and the V and J calls come from that table; the DNA yielded D and trimming. The sample holds more than 300,000 clones; 90% to 95% are singletons and the top ten take about 4%. This TCR derives from a woman aged 30 to 39 who had been exposed to COVID-19. The rearrangement uses TRBV2 and TRBJ2-2; D unresolved. Sequencing was performed on PBMCs or T cells enriched from blood (not recorded which). The DNA of the CDR3 is TGTGCCAGCGGAGAGAACACCGGGGAGCTGTTTTTT. It encodes CASGENTGELFF.